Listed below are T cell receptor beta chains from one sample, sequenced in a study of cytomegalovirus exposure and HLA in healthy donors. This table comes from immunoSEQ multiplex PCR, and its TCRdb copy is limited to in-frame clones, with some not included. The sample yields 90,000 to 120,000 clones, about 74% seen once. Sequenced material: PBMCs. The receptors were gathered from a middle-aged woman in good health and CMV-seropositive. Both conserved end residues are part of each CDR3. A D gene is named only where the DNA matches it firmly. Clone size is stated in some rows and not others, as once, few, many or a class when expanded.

TGTGCCAGCAGTGAAGGGGCATATTATCGGCCCCAGCATTTT	CASSEGAYYRPQHF	NA	NA	TRBJ1-5	TRBV6-1
TGTGCCTGGAGTCGACGACTAACACTACGGATGAACACCGGGGAGCTGTTTTTT	CAWSRRLTLRMNTGELFF	NA	few	TRBJ2-2	TRBV30
TGTGCCTGGAGTGAGGGGCCAGGGTATGTCTATGGCTACACCTTC	CAWSEGPGYVYGYTF	NA	NA	TRBJ1-2	TRBV30
TGTGCCAGCAGCGTAGGTAGCTCCTACAATGAGCAGTTCTTC	CASSVGSSYNEQFF	NA	few	TRBJ2-1	TRBV9
TGCGCCAGCAGCCAAGCCGTACAGGGGAGCCAAGAGACCCAGTACTTC	CASSQAVQGSQETQYF	TRBD1	NA	TRBJ2-5	TRBV4-1
TGTGCCAGCAGCTCTGGGCGGACAGGGGCGAATAGCAATCAGCCCCAGCATTTT	CASSSGRTGANSNQPQHF	TRBD1	NA	TRBJ1-5	TRBV5-5
TGTGCCTGGGCAGACAGGGGGCAGACCGGGGAGCTGTTTTTT	CAWADRGQTGELFF	TRBD1	few	TRBJ2-2	TRBV30
TGCAGCGTTGAAGGACTTGACGGCTACACCTTC	CSVEGLDGYTF	NA	few	TRBJ1-2	TRBV29-1
TGTGCCAGCAGCGCGAAGACAGGGGCCCAAGAGACCCAGTACTTC	CASSAKTGAQETQYF	TRBD1	NA	TRBJ2-5	TRBV9
TGTGCCAGCAGCTCTCCCATGAGAGAAGCTTTCTTT	CASSSPMREAFF	NA	NA	TRBJ1-1	TRBV7-6
TGTGCCAGCAGCAAGGACAGATGGGACACTGAAGCTTTCTTT	CASSKDRWDTEAFF	NA	NA	TRBJ1-1	TRBV5-4
TGCAGCGTTGAAGATGCGAGCGGGGGAGGAGATACGCAGTATTTT	CSVEDASGGGDTQYF	TRBD2	few	TRBJ2-3	TRBV29-1
TGTGCCAGCAGTTTATCAGGGGGTACCCGGGGTCAGCCCCAGCATTTT	CASSLSGGTRGQPQHF	NA	few	TRBJ1-5	TRBV27
TGTGCCTGGGCCGGGACAGGGGGCCGAAACACCATATATTTT	CAWAGTGGRNTIYF	TRBD1	NA	TRBJ1-3	TRBV30
TGTGCCAGCAGCTTGGCGGGACAGTACTACGAGCAGTACTTC	CASSLAGQYYEQYF	TRBD1	NA	TRBJ2-7	TRBV5-6
TGTGCCTGGAGTCGCCGCGCCGATGGCTACACCTTC	CAWSRRADGYTF	NA	NA	TRBJ1-2	TRBV30
TGTGCCAGCAGTCGGATCAGGGAGGCCGGCTACACCTTC	CASSRIREAGYTF	NA	NA	TRBJ1-2	TRBV6-1
TGTGCCAGCAGCTTAGTTCTTCGGGGGGGCACAGATACGCAGTATTTT	CASSLVLRGGTDTQYF	TRBD2	NA	TRBJ2-3	TRBV7-2
TGTGCCAGTAACCCGGGACTAGACAGCACCGGGGAGCTGTTTTTT	CASNPGLDSTGELFF	TRBD2	NA	TRBJ2-2	TRBV19
TGTGCCAGCAGTGGGGAAAACAGGGGGAACACCGGGGAGCTGTTTTTT	CASSGENRGNTGELFF	TRBD1	NA	TRBJ2-2	TRBV2
TGTGCCAGCAGCTCAGGGACAACTAATGAAAAACTGTTTTTT	CASSSGTTNEKLFF	NA	few	TRBJ1-4	TRBV28
TGCGCCAGCAGCCTCGTAGGGGGGGGCACAAACAATGAGCAGTTCTTC	CASSLVGGGTNNEQFF	NA	NA	TRBJ2-1	TRBV5-1
TGTGCCTGGAGTGTGGGGGGGGTTAGCAATCAGCCCCAGCATTTT	CAWSVGGVSNQPQHF	NA	NA	TRBJ1-5	TRBV30
TGTGCCAGTAGTATGACAGGGGGGTTTGGCTACACCTTC	CASSMTGGFGYTF	TRBD1	NA	TRBJ1-2	TRBV19
TGTGCCAGCAGCTCTGACAGGGGGTATGGAAACACCATATATTTT	CASSSDRGYGNTIYF	TRBD1	few	TRBJ1-3	TRBV5-4
TGTGCCAGCAGTGTCTTAACTAGCGGGGGGCCAGATACGCAGTATTTT	CASSVLTSGGPDTQYF	TRBD2	NA	TRBJ2-3	TRBV2
TGTGCCAGCAGCTTAACCACGTACCTAGCAACAGATACGCAGTATTTT	CASSLTTYLATDTQYF	NA	few	TRBJ2-3	TRBV5-4
TGTGCCAGCAGCCTTACAGGGCGAGACCAGTACTTC	CASSLTGRDQYF	NA	NA	TRBJ2-5	TRBV14
TGTGCCAGCAGCTCGGGGACTAGCGGGGGGGTCAATGAGCAGTTCTTC	CASSSGTSGGVNEQFF	TRBD2	NA	TRBJ2-1	TRBV11-3
TGTGCCAGCAGCTTGCCGCAGGGCCCTCAAGAGACCCAGTACTTC	CASSLPQGPQETQYF	NA	few	TRBJ2-5	TRBV5-5
TGCGCCAGCAGCCAAGAATGGCTAGCGGGGGGGAAGCAGTTCTTC	CASSQEWLAGGKQFF	TRBD2	NA	TRBJ2-1	TRBV4-1
TGTGCCAGCAGCCGCTCCTACAATGAGCAGTTCTTC	CASSRSYNEQFF	NA	NA	TRBJ2-1	TRBV6-5
TGTGCCAGCAGTTTAGATGGCCTCCGGGGTTTCGGCTACACCTTC	CASSLDGLRGFGYTF	NA	NA	TRBJ1-2	TRBV28
TGTGCCAGCAGTTTTAAGGAGTACTATGGCTACACCTTC	CASSFKEYYGYTF	NA	NA	TRBJ1-2	TRBV27
TGCGCCAGCAGCCAAGACCCACAGGGGGCTTACCGCTACACCTTC	CASSQDPQGAYRYTF	TRBD1	NA	TRBJ1-2	TRBV4-1
TGTGCCAGCAGTTACTCGATGGCAGGGTTTGGAAACACCATATATTTT	CASSYSMAGFGNTIYF	NA	NA	TRBJ1-3	TRBV6-5
TGTGCCAGCAGCAGACAACTGAGCACAGATACGCAGTATTTT	CASSRQLSTDTQYF	NA	once	TRBJ2-3	TRBV7-6
TGCGCCAGCAGCCAGACAGCCTATAATCAGCCCCAGCATTTT	CASSQTAYNQPQHF	NA	NA	TRBJ1-5	TRBV4-3
TGTGCCAGCAGCTTGGACAATTCAAATGAAAAACTGTTTTTT	CASSLDNSNEKLFF	NA	few	TRBJ1-4	TRBV5-4
TGTGCCAGTAGTTTTCGACAGGATGGCTACACCTTC	CASSFRQDGYTF	NA	NA	TRBJ1-2	TRBV19
TGCGCCAGCAGCCAAGATAGCGGGGTCTTCATGTCCTACGAGCAGTACTTC	CASSQDSGVFMSYEQYF	TRBD2	few	TRBJ2-7	TRBV4-1
TGTGCCAGCAGCGTAGATGGAGGCCGAGACAATGAGCAGTTCTTC	CASSVDGGRDNEQFF	NA	NA	TRBJ2-1	TRBV9
TGTGCCAGCAGTGGCGGGACAGGGATGGGTGAAGCTTTCTTT	CASSGGTGMGEAFF	TRBD1	NA	TRBJ1-1	TRBV6-1
TGTGCCAGCTCACCAACCGACAGTTATCAGCCCCAGCATTTT	CASSPTDSYQPQHF	NA	NA	TRBJ1-5	TRBV18
TGTGCCAGTAGTATTAAAGGGGTGGCAGATACGCAGTATTTT	CASSIKGVADTQYF	NA	NA	TRBJ2-3	TRBV19
TGCGCCAGCAGTGAGCGCCAGGATACTGGCTACACCTTC	CASSERQDTGYTF	NA	few	TRBJ1-2	TRBV10-1
TGTGCCAGCAGTTGGACAGGGAATGGCTACACCTTC	CASSWTGNGYTF	TRBD1	NA	TRBJ1-2	TRBV2
TGCGCCAGCAGCAGGATACAGGGGAAAAATGAGCAGTTCTTC	CASSRIQGKNEQFF	TRBD1	NA	TRBJ2-1	TRBV5-1
TGCGCCAGCAGCCACCCGAGTGAAAAACTGTTTTTT	CASSHPSEKLFF	NA	few	TRBJ1-4	TRBV5-1
TGTGCCAGCAGTGTCCAGGGGGCGCCCACTGAAGCTTTCTTT	CASSVQGAPTEAFF	TRBD1	NA	TRBJ1-1	TRBV2
TGTGCCAGCAGCCTCCAGGGGGCCGGTGGAAACACCATATATTTT	CASSLQGAGGNTIYF	TRBD1	NA	TRBJ1-3	TRBV6-1
TGTGCCAGCAGCGCGGGACAGCGCACTGAAGCTTTCTTT	CASSAGQRTEAFF	TRBD1	NA	TRBJ1-1	TRBV7-2
TGTGCCACTAGGGTCGGGACAGGGAACAATGAGCAGTTCTTC	CATRVGTGNNEQFF	TRBD1	NA	TRBJ2-1	TRBV10-3